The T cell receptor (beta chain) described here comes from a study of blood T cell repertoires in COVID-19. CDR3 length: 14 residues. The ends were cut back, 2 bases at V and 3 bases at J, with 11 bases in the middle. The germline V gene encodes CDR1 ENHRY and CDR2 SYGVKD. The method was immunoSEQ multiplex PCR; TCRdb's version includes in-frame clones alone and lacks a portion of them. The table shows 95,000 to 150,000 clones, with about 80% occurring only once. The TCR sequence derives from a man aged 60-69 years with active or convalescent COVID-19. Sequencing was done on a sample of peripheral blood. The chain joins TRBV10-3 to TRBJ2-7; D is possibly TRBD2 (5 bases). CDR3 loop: CAISETSGRYEQYF. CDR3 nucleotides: TGTGCCATCAGTGAGACGAGCGGACGCTACGAGCAGTACTTC.